Sequencing of this T cell receptor beta chain was carried out in a study of long-term antiretroviral therapy in people with HIV. Study conclusions and caveats: The range of CDR3 lengths in HIV repertoires proved narrower than that found in controls. Regardless of time point, clones expanded before ART dominated the repertoire.

It was in the United States that all participants with HIV were treated. There were roughly 0.9-11 million cryopreserved PBMC in the samples before DNA extraction. Trimming at V came to 4 bases and at J to 3 bases, leaving 12 bases not matched to a gene. The CDR3 has 16 residues. Germline V lookup: CDR1 SGDLS, CDR2 YYNGEE. A note on this clone: No antigen is known for it.

Run at survey level, the immunoSEQ assay was version v3.0. Sequencing used immunoSEQ multiplex PCR; TCRdb keeps in-frame clones, though not all of them. The sample holds tens of thousands of clones; about 83% are singletons and the top ten take roughly 7.9%. The sequence came from a man younger than 35 with HIV. V gene TRBV9 combines with J gene TRBJ2-5; 7 bases fit TRBD1. The starting material was unsorted PBMCs, obtained 0.4 years before starting antiretroviral therapy. CDR3 amino acids: CASSPRQGRGKETQYF. In nucleotides, the CDR3 is TGTGCCAGCAGCCCAAGACAGGGCAGGGGTAAAGAGACCCAGTACTTC.